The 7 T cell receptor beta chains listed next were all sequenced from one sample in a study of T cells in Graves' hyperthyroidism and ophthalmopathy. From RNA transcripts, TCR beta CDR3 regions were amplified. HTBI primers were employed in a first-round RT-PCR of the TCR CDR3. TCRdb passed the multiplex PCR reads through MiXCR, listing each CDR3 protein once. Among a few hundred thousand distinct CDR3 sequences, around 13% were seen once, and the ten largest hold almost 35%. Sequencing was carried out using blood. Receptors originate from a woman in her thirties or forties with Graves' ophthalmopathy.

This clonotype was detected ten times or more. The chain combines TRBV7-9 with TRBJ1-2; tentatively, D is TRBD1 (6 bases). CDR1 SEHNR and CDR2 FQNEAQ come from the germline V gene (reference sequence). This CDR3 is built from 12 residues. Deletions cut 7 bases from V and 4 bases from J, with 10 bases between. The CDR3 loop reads CASTDRFYGYTF. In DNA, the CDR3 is TGTGCCAGCACAGACAGGTTCTATGGCTACACCTTC.

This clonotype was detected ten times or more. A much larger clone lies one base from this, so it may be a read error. The CDR3 loop reads CASSLAANGKQFF. Here the CDR3 DNA reads TGTGCCAGCAGCTTGGCTGCTAACGGTAAGCAGTTCTTC. The V and J genes are TRBV11-2 and TRBJ2-1; no reliable D call. CDR3 length: 13 residues. Germline lookup yields CDR1 SGHAT and CDR2 FQNNGV. The V and J ends lost 3 bases and 11 bases respectively, with 14 bases between them.

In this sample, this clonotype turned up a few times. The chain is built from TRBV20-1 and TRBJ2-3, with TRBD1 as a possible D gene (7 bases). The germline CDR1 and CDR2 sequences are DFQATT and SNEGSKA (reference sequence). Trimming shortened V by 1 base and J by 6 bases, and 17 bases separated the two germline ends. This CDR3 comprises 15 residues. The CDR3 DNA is TGCAGTGCTAGAGGTACGCGGGACAGCAAGGATACGCAGTATTTT. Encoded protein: CSARGTRDSKDTQYF.

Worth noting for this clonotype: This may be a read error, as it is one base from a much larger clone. The CDR3 here is CASTRFIPGNYGYTF. CDR3 bases: TGTGCCAGCACTCGATTTATCCCAGGGAACTATGGCTACACCTTC. The chain uses TRBV27 and TRBJ1-2, with D perhaps TRBD1 (5 bases). The germline gives CDR1 MNHEY, CDR2 SMNVEV (reference sequence). CDR3 length: 15 amino acids. V was shortened by 7 bases and J by 2 bases, with 17 bases between the two germline ends.

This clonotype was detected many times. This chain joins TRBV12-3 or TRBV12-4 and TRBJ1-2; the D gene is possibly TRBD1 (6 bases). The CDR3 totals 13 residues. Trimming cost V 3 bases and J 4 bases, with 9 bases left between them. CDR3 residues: CASSLQGSYGYTF. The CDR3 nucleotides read TGTGCCAGCAGTTTGCAGGGGAGCTATGGCTACACCTTC.

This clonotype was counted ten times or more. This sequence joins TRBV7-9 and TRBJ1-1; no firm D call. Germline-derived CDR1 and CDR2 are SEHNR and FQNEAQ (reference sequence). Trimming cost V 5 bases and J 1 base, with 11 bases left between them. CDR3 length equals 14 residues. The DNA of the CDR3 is TGTGCCAGCAGCCTACCTGGCAGGAACACTGAAGCTTTCTTT. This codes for CASSLPGRNTEAFF.

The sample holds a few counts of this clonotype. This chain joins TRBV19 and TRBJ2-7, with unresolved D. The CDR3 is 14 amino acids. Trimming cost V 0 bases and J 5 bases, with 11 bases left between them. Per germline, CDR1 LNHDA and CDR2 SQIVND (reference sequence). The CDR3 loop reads CASSIEWLTNEQYF. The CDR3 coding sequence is TGTGCCAGTAGTATAGAATGGCTTACCAACGAGCAGTACTTC.